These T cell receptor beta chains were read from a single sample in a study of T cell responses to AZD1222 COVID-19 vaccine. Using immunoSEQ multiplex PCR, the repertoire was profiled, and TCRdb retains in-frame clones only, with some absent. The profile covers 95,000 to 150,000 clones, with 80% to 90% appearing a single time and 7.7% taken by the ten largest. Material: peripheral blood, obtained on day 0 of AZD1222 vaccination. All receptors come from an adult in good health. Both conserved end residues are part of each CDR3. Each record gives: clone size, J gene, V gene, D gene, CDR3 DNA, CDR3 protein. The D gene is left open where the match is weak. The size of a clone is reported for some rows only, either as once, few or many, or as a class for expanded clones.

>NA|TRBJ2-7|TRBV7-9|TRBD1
TGTGCCAGCAGCCAACCCGGACAGGGGTCCTACGAGCAGTACTTC
CASSQPGQGSYEQYF
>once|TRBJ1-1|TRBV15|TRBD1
TGTGCCACCAAAAACCCCCGACAGGGTTTTAATGAAGCTTTCTTT
CATKNPRQGFNEAFF
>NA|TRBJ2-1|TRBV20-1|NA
TGCAGTGCTAGTCCCCGTCCTGAGGGTGAGCAGTTCTTC
CSASPRPEGEQFF
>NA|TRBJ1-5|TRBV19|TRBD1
TGTGCCAGTACCCCGTCCACAGGGGCCCTAAATCAGCCCCAGCATTTT
CASTPSTGALNQPQHF
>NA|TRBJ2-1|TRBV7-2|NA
TGTGCCAGCAGCTTAGGGGGTACGCTGGGGGATGAGCAGTTCTTC
CASSLGGTLGDEQFF
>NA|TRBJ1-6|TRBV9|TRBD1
TGTGCCAGCAGCCCGGTGGGACAGGGGTATTCACCCCTCCACTTT
CASSPVGQGYSPLHF
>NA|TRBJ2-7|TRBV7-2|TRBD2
TGTGCACCGCAGGGCGGGAGGGCCGGCGAGCAGTACTTC
CAPQGGRAGEQYF
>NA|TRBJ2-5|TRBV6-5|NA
TGTGCCAGTTCCTTAAGCTCCCCTCAAGAGACCCAGTACTTC
CASSLSSPQETQYF
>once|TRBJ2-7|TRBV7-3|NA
TGTGCCAGCAGCTTAGGGGGTGACGAGCAGTACTTC
CASSLGGDEQYF
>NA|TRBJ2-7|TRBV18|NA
TGTGCCAGCTCACCCAACGAGGGGGGCCCCGCCGAGCAGTACTTC
CASSPNEGGPAEQYF
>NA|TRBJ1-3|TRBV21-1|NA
TGTGCCAGCAGCCCCAGGGGTTGGGAAAAATCTGGAAACACCATATATTTT
CASSPRGWEKSGNTIYF
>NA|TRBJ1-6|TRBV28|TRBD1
TGTGCCAGCAGCCCTCCCAGGGGGGGCCTCCACTTT
CASSPPRGGLHF
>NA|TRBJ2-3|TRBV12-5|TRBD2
TGTGCTAGTGGTTTGGGGCTAGCGGGGTCCGATACGCAGTATTTT
CASGLGLAGSDTQYF
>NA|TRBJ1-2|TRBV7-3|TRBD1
TGTGCCAGCAGCCCTGACAGGGATCGTGGCTACACCTTC
CASSPDRDRGYTF
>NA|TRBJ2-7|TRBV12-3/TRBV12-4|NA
TGTGCCAGCAGTTTAGGGGGTACCTACGAGCAGTACTTC
CASSLGGTYEQYF
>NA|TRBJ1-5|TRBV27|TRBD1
TGTGCCAGCAGTTCATCAGGGGGCGGGGGTCAGCCCCAGCATTTT
CASSSSGGGGQPQHF
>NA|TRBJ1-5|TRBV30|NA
TGTGCCTGGAGTCCTGACAGTTATAGCAATCAGCCCCAGCATTTT
CAWSPDSYSNQPQHF
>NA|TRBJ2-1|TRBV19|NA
TGTGCCAGTCGAAGGTGGGCCTACAATGAGCAGTTCTTC
CASRRWAYNEQFF
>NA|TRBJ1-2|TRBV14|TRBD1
TGTGCCAGCAGCCACCCGACGAGCGGACAGGGGAACTATGGCTACACCTTC
CASSHPTSGQGNYGYTF
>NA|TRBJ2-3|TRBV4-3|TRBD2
TGCGCCAGCAGCCAAGACTTCTTAGCGGGGAGCACAGATACGCAGTATTTT
CASSQDFLAGSTDTQYF
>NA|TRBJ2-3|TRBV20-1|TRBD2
TGCAGTGCTAGTGCGGGCGGGACTAGCTTGTGGGGTACGCAGTATTTT
CSASAGGTSLWGTQYF
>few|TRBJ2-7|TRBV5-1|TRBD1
TGCGCCAGCAGCTTGACTACGGGACAGGATCAGCAGTACTTC
CASSLTTGQDQQYF
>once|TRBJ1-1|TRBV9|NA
TGTGCCAGCAGCGTAGCGGGGGGCGGCACTGAAGCTTTCTTT
CASSVAGGGTEAFF
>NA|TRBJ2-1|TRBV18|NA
TGTGCCAGCTCACCGAGCACTTTAAACAATGAGCAGTTCTTC
CASSPSTLNNEQFF
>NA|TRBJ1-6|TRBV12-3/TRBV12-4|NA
TGTGCCAGCAGTGCCACGGACAATTCACCCCTCCACTTT
CASSATDNSPLHF
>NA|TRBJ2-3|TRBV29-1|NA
TGCAGCGTTGAAGATCCGGGGGTAACAGATACGCAGTATTTT
CSVEDPGVTDTQYF
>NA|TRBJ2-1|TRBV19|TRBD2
TGTGCCAGTGGGCTAGCGGGAGGCCGGTTGGACAATGAGCAGTTCTTC
CASGLAGGRLDNEQFF
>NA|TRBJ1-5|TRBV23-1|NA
TGCGCCAGCAGACCGGACTACAATCAGCCCCAGCATTTT
CASRPDYNQPQHF
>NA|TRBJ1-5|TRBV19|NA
TGTGCCAGTAGTATAGAGGGGATTGGCAATCAGCCCCAGCATTTT
CASSIEGIGNQPQHF
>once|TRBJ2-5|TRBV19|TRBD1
TGTGCCAGTAGTATTCCCGCCGGGACAGGTCCCTTCGGGACCCAGTACTTC
CASSIPAGTGPFGTQYF
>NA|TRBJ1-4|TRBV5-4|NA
TGTGCCAGCAGCTTTGGGGCGGATAGGGAAAAACTGTTTTTT
CASSFGADREKLFF
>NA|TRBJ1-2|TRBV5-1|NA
TGCGCCAGCAGCCCCACCCGGAGAGCTGGCGATGGCTACACCTTC
CASSPTRRAGDGYTF
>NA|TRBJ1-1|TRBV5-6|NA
TGTGCCAGCAGCTCGGGACAGAACACTGAAGCTTTCTTT
CASSSGQNTEAFF
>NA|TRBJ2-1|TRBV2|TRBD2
TGTGCCAGCAGAAGAGGGGCCAGCGGGGGGGCCCAGGAGCAGTTCTTC
CASRRGASGGAQEQFF
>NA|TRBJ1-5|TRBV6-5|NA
TGTGCCAGCAGTTATGGACAGTCCAATCAGCCCCAGCATTTT
CASSYGQSNQPQHF
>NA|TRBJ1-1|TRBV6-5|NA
TGTGCCAGCAACCAACAGGCGACGAACACTGAAGCTTTCTTT
CASNQQATNTEAFF
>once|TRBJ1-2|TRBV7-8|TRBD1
TGTGCCAGCAGCTCCAGTCTGACAGGGGGCTATGGCTACACCTTC
CASSSSLTGGYGYTF
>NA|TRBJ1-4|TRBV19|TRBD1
TGTGCCAGTAACACTGACAGGGACCGAGGCGAAAAACTGTTTTTT
CASNTDRDRGEKLFF
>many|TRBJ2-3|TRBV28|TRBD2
TGTGCCAGCAGTCAACGGACTAGGAGGTTAGGAGATACGCAGTATTTT
CASSQRTRRLGDTQYF
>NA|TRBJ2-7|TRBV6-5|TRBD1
TGTGCCAGCAGTAGACAGGGGTCTTACTACGAGCAGTACTTC
CASSRQGSYYEQYF
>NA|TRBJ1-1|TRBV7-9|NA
TGTGCCAGCACCTTAGGGGAGAACACTGAAGCTTTCTTT
CASTLGENTEAFF
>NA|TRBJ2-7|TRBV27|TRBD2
TGTGCCAGCACTCCGACGAGTAGCGGGAGAAGGTACGAGCAGTACTTC
CASTPTSSGRRYEQYF
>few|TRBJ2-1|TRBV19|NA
TGTGCCAGTAGTATTCCGGTTCAGAACAATGAGCAGTTCTTC
CASSIPVQNNEQFF
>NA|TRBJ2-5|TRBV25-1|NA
TGTGCCAGCAGTGAATATACCGTACGGGAGACCCAGTACTTC
CASSEYTVRETQYF
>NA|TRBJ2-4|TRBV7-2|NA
TGTGCCAGCAGCTTAGCCCCGGTAAGGGGAAACATTCAGTACTTC
CASSLAPVRGNIQYF
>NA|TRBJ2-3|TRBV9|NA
TGTGCCAGCAGCGGGAATACGCAGTATTTT
CASSGNTQYF
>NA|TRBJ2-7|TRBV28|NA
TGTGCCAGCAGAGGTAGGGAATACGAGCAGTACTTC
CASRGREYEQYF
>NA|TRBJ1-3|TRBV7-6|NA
TGTGCCAGCAGCTTAGGAGGGTCTGGAAACACCATATATTTT
CASSLGGSGNTIYF
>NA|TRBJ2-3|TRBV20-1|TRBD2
TGCAGTGCTAGTGGTCTAGCGGGGGGCACAGATACGCAGTATTTT
CSASGLAGGTDTQYF
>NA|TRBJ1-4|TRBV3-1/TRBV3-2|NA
TGTGCCAGCAGCCAACAAGTGAGGACCTTTAATGAAAAACTGTTTTTT
CASSQQVRTFNEKLFF
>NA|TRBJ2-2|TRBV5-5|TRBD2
TGTGCCAGCAGCTCAGGGAGGGAACCGAACACCGGGGAGCTGTTTTTT
CASSSGREPNTGELFF
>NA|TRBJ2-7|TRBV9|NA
TGTGCCAGCAGCGTAGGGGTAGAATCCTACGAGCAGTACTTC
CASSVGVESYEQYF
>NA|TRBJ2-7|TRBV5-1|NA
TGCGCCAGCAGCTTTGGGACACCCGCCTACGAGCAGTACTTC
CASSFGTPAYEQYF